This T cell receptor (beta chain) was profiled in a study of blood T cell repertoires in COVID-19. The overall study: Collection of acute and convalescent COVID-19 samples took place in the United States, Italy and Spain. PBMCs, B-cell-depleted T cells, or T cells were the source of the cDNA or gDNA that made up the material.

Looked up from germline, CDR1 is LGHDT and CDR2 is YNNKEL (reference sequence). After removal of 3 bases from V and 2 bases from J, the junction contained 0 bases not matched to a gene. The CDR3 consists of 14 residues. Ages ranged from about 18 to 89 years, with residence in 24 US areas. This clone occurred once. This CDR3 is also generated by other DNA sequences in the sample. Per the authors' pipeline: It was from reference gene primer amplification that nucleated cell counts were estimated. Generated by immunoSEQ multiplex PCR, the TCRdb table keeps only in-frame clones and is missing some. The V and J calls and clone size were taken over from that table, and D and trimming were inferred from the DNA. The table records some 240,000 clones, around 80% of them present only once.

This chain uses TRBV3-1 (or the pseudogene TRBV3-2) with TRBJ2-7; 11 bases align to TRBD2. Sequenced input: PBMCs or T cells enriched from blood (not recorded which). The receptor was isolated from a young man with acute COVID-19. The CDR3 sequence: CASSHSGRAYEQYV. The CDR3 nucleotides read TGTGCCAGCAGCCATAGCGGGAGGGCCTACGAGCAGTACGTC.